This TCR beta chain was recorded in a study of blood T cell repertoires in COVID-19. Looking at the study overall: Acute and convalescent COVID-19 specimens originated in the United States, Italy and Spain.

Germline CDR1 LGHNT, CDR2 FRNRAP. The V and J ends lost 1 base and 4 bases respectively, with 8 bases between them. This CDR3 has 14 residues. This clone was observed a handful of times. Clones were read by immunoSEQ multiplex PCR, and TCRdb kept only the in-frame ones, dropping some. The table shows about 210,000 clones, with about 89% occurring only once. The sequence was obtained from a woman aged 40 to 50 with acute or convalescent COVID-19. This sequence joins TRBV12-5 and TRBJ1-5; D is unresolved. Input material: peripheral blood. The chain's CDR3 is CASGLGGLNQPQHF. The CDR3 DNA reads TGTGCTAGTGGTTTGGGAGGACTGAATCAGCCCCAGCATTTT.